The rows below give T cell receptor beta chains drawn from one sample of a study of blood T cell repertoires in COVID-19. Sequencing used immunoSEQ multiplex PCR; TCRdb keeps in-frame clones, though not all of them. The sample lists 130,000 or so clones; approximately 80% were seen once. Input material: peripheral blood. These receptor sequences come from a human donor in a cohort sampled during active COVID-19. The conserved cysteine and the conserved F or W are not part of the CDR3 here.

v_gene: TRBV5-4; j_gene: TRBJ1-1; CDR3aa: ASSNQRRTGTEAF
v_gene: TRBV7-2; j_gene: TRBJ2-5; CDR3aa: ASTRRGETQY
v_gene: TRBV5-4; j_gene: TRBJ2-3; CDR3aa: ASTSLENTDTQY
v_gene: TRBV6-6; j_gene: TRBJ1-1; CDR3aa: ASRSQGGTEAF
v_gene: TRBV3-1/TRBV3-2; j_gene: TRBJ1-3; CDR3aa: ASSQDGTRLLNTIY
v_gene: TRBV7-2; j_gene: TRBJ1-2; CDR3aa: ASSLYNSYT
v_gene: TRBV24-1; j_gene: TRBJ1-2; CDR3aa: ATQDTTANYGYT
v_gene: TRBV6-1; j_gene: TRBJ1-6; CDR3aa: ASSVAASGAYNSPLH
v_gene: TRBV28; j_gene: TRBJ2-1; CDR3aa: ASSPSGSLYNEQF
v_gene: TRBV12-3/TRBV12-4; j_gene: TRBJ1-5; CDR3aa: ASSLYSNQPQH
v_gene: TRBV10-3; j_gene: TRBJ1-4; CDR3aa: AISRAPDEKLF
v_gene: TRBV7-8; j_gene: TRBJ1-4; CDR3aa: APCLGPTLSTNEKLF
v_gene: TRBV7-2; j_gene: TRBJ2-4; CDR3aa: ASSLLAALAKNIQY
v_gene: TRBV11-2; j_gene: TRBJ2-1; CDR3aa: ASSAHSGTGWNEQF
v_gene: TRBV28; j_gene: TRBJ2-6; CDR3aa: ASSIKLGANVLT
v_gene: TRBV6-5; j_gene: TRBJ2-3; CDR3aa: ASTKVQMGDTQY
v_gene: TRBV19; j_gene: TRBJ2-2; CDR3aa: ARTSGILTGELF
v_gene: TRBV6-2/TRBV6-3; j_gene: TRBJ1-1; CDR3aa: ASSTPRTGRTEAF
v_gene: TRBV18; j_gene: TRBJ1-5; CDR3aa: ASSPAGNQPQH
v_gene: TRBV5-1; j_gene: TRBJ1-1; CDR3aa: ASRVGQQNTEAF
v_gene: TRBV19; j_gene: TRBJ2-7; CDR3aa: ASSPRRGTGNYEQY
v_gene: TRBV7-3; j_gene: TRBJ2-3; CDR3aa: ASSRYRGRTDTQY
v_gene: TRBV19; j_gene: TRBJ1-5; CDR3aa: ASSLDRGASNQPQH
v_gene: TRBV18; j_gene: TRBJ1-2; CDR3aa: ASSPDRDAYGYT
v_gene: TRBV9; j_gene: TRBJ2-6; CDR3aa: ASSPHPDSNSGANVLT
v_gene: TRBV5-1; j_gene: TRBJ2-3; CDR3aa: ASKREDADTQY
v_gene: TRBV5-1; j_gene: TRBJ1-3; CDR3aa: ASSAPDRGGNTIY
v_gene: TRBV9; j_gene: TRBJ2-7; CDR3aa: ASSPQEGASYEQY
v_gene: TRBV2; j_gene: TRBJ1-6; CDR3aa: ASRERDKGGSPLH
v_gene: TRBV18; j_gene: TRBJ2-2; CDR3aa: ASSPSTGELF
v_gene: TRBV14; j_gene: TRBJ1-1; CDR3aa: ASSPSPEEDTEAF
v_gene: TRBV7-2; j_gene: TRBJ2-1; CDR3aa: ASSLASGGPYNEQF
v_gene: TRBV6-6; j_gene: TRBJ1-2; CDR3aa: ASSSWTGGLIYGYT
v_gene: TRBV4-1; j_gene: TRBJ2-3; CDR3aa: ASSLWGGTDTQY
v_gene: TRBV11-2; j_gene: TRBJ2-7; CDR3aa: ASTRGTGDVVQY
v_gene: TRBV19; j_gene: TRBJ1-2; CDR3aa: ASSTRDRGMNGYT
v_gene: TRBV28; j_gene: TRBJ1-5; CDR3aa: ASRDSVRQPQH
v_gene: TRBV3-1/TRBV3-2; j_gene: TRBJ1-6; CDR3aa: ASSPTHRGRGSPLH
v_gene: TRBV10-3; j_gene: TRBJ2-3; CDR3aa: AISELGTSGGTDTQY
v_gene: TRBV11-2; j_gene: TRBJ2-2; CDR3aa: ASSRRGQGNTGELF
v_gene: TRBV21-1; j_gene: TRBJ2-7; CDR3aa: ASSKANEQY
v_gene: TRBV28; j_gene: TRBJ2-3; CDR3aa: ASSLQGAYTQY
v_gene: TRBV28; j_gene: TRBJ2-5; CDR3aa: ASGRGGRETQY
v_gene: TRBV7-9; j_gene: TRBJ1-1; CDR3aa: ASFKDRDSNTEAF
v_gene: TRBV28; j_gene: TRBJ2-1; CDR3aa: ASSLGQINEQF
v_gene: TRBV28; j_gene: TRBJ2-7; CDR3aa: ASSLQGHYEQY
v_gene: TRBV7-3; j_gene: TRBJ1-2; CDR3aa: ASSLNPSRASDGYT
v_gene: TRBV7-9; j_gene: TRBJ2-5; CDR3aa: ASSVSDQETQY
v_gene: TRBV12-1; j_gene: TRBJ1-6; CDR3aa: ASSRGQGRDSPLH
v_gene: TRBV19; j_gene: TRBJ2-5; CDR3aa: ATAGGGETQY
v_gene: TRBV6-6; j_gene: TRBJ2-5; CDR3aa: ASSYSEGGPETQY